These 15 T cell receptor beta chains came from one sample sequenced in a study of T cells in Graves' hyperthyroidism and ophthalmopathy. TCR beta CDR3 region amplification was performed from RNA transcripts. The TCR CDR3 was amplified in a first-round RT-PCR using the HTBI primer set. TCRdb reprocessed the multiplex PCR reads with MiXCR, giving one entry per CDR3 protein. The repertoire holds 490,000 or so distinct CDR3 sequences, around 50% seen once, with about two fifths in the top ten. Material: peripheral blood or thyroid tissue (not recorded which). The source is an adult woman with Graves' disease, either hyperthyroidism or ophthalmopathy (not recorded which).

This clonotype was counted a few times. The rearrangement uses TRBV20-1 and TRBJ1-1, with no clear D. The CDR3 is made up of 14 amino acids. Trimming took off 0 bases at V and 1 base at J, with 9 bases between the two ends. Germline lookup yields CDR1 DFQATT and CDR2 SNEGSKA (reference sequence). The CDR3 reads CSARDDPENTEAFF. For the CDR3, the DNA is TGCAGTGCTAGAGATGACCCGGAGAACACTGAAGCTTTCTTT.

This rearrangement joins TRBV6-2 or TRBV6-3 to TRBJ2-7; D remains unclear. The germline V and J ends were trimmed by 6 bases and 5 bases, with 20 bases remaining between them. CDR1 is MNHEY and CDR2 is SVGEGT in the germline V gene. CDR3 size: 15 residues. The CDR3 spells CASSHGRVGSDEQYF. The DNA of the CDR3 is TGTGCCAGCAGCCACGGCCGGGTCGGGTCGGACGAGCAGTACTTC.

The chain carries TRBV6-5 and TRBJ2-7, with a tentative D call TRBD1 (5 bases). The CDR3 consists of 15 residues. With 0 bases removed from V and 3 bases from J, the gap between germline ends came to 12 bases. Germline V lookup: CDR1 MNHEY, CDR2 SVGAGI. CDR3 nucleotide sequence: TGTGCCAGCAGTTACTCTCCGCAGGGCGGCTACGAGCAGTACTTC. Its translation is CASSYSPQGGYEQYF.

This clonotype showed up many times. The chain recombines TRBV7-6 with TRBJ1-3; no firm D call. Germline loops: CDR1 SGHVS, CDR2 FNYEAQ. This CDR3 contains 15 residues. Trimming shortened V by 5 bases and J by 0 bases, and 11 bases separated the two germline ends. The CDR3 here is CASSPLENSGNTIYF. The DNA of the CDR3 is TGTGCCAGCAGCCCCCTGGAGAACTCTGGAAACACCATATATTTT.

In this sample, this clonotype turned up a few times. This rearrangement joins TRBV6-2 or TRBV6-3 to TRBJ2-2, with D unresolved. Germline lookup yields CDR1 MNHEY and CDR2 SVGEGT. V was pared by 4 bases and J by 6 bases, with 12 bases between. This CDR3 has 14 amino acids. CDR3 nucleotides: TGTGCCAGCAGTTCGTTGCTAGGCGCCGGGGAGCTGTTTTTT. Translated, it gives CASSSLLGAGELFF.

Written as DNA, the CDR3 is TGCAGTGCTACAGACAGGACCATGAACACTGAAGCTTTCTTT. Translated, it gives CSATDRTMNTEAFF. The chain joins TRBV20-1 to TRBJ1-1; possibly TRBD1 for D (6 bases). CDR3 length equals 14 residues. V lost 4 bases and J 0 bases, leaving 12 bases between the germline ends. The germline gives CDR1 DFQATT, CDR2 SNEGSKA (reference sequence).

The V call is TRBV20-1, the J call TRBJ2-5; tentative D call: TRBD2 (5 bases). There are 14 residues in the CDR3. Germline CDR1 is DFQATT and CDR2 is SNEGSKA (reference sequence). The germline V and J ends were trimmed by 2 bases and 1 base, with 11 bases remaining between them. The CDR3 sequence is CSARTLLGQETQYF. In nucleotides, the CDR3 is TGCAGTGCTAGAACTTTACTAGGCCAAGAGACCCAGTACTTC.

With regard to this clonotype: One end of the junction is discordant with germline, which a read error may explain. This chain connects TRBV14 to TRBJ2-7; TRBD1 might be the D (6 bases). The germline V gene encodes CDR1 SGHDN and CDR2 FVKESK. The CDR3 extends over 14 amino acids. This chain's CDR3 is CASSVRTETGEQYF. CDR3 coding DNA: TGCGCCAGCAGCGTAAGGACAGAGACGGGCGAGCAGTACTTC.

The chain couples TRBV7-9 to TRBJ2-7; 8 positions agree with TRBD2. The J call may be incorrect, as the DNA end agrees better with TRBJ2-1. Germline-derived CDR1 and CDR2 are SEHNR and FQNEAQ (reference sequence). CDR3 length: 15 amino acids. CDR3 amino acids: CASSQPGLGNNEQFF. CDR3 DNA sequence: TGTGCCAGCAGCCAACCGGGACTAGGGAACAATGAGCAGTTCTTC.

On this clonotype: No conserved phenylalanine or tryptophan is present at the end of the CDR3, so a read error is the likely explanation. Because the CDR3's place on the DNA is in doubt, the DNA is left out and the CDR3 is given as listed by TCRdb. The chain carries TRBV7-9 and TRBJ2-5; TRBD2 is the table's D call and was not checked against the DNA. The V gene's germline CDR1 is SEHNR and CDR2 FQNEAQ (reference sequence). The CDR3 spans 13 residues, counting both ends. This CDR3 reads CASSSDGESVATI.

This CDR3 reads CASSLDRTRRIQYF. The CDR3 region has the DNA TGTGCCAGCAGCTTGGATCGGACCCGGCGGATCCAGTACTTC. J is TRBJ2-5 and V is TRBV5-6; no definite D call. The V gene's germline CDR1 is SGHDT and CDR2 YYEEEE. The CDR3 extends over 14 amino acids. V was clipped by 0 bases and J by 10 bases, with 16 bases between them.

This chain joins TRBV20-1 and TRBJ2-5; TRBD1 agrees at 9 bases. The germline V gene has CDR1 DFQATT and CDR2 SNEGSKA (reference sequence). V shed 7 bases and J 9 bases; nucleotides not matched to a gene: 12. The CDR3 totals 13 residues. CDR3 sequence: CSENRGRNVAQYF. The DNA for the CDR3 is TGCAGTGAGAACAGGGGGCGAAACGTGGCCCAGTACTTC.

The chain employs TRBV7-2 and TRBJ1-1, with 9 bases identical to TRBD1. V shed 4 bases and J 6 bases; nucleotides not matched to a gene: 6. The CDR3 is 14 amino acids. Germline assignment: CDR1 SGHTA and CDR2 FQGNSA. The CDR3 region is CASSSGQGLPEAFF. For the CDR3, the DNA is TGTGCCAGCAGCTCCGGACAGGGGCTCCCTGAAGCTTTCTTT.

Comment on this clonotype: This may stem from a read error, because a much larger clone lies one nucleotide away. The V and J genes are TRBV20-1 and TRBJ1-4, with 7 bases that match TRBD1. This CDR3 is 16 amino acids long. Germline V gives CDR1 DFQATT, CDR2 SNEGSKA (reference sequence). This CDR3 reads CSASGTDYATNEKPFF. The CDR3 coding sequence is TGCAGTGCTAGCGGGACAGACTACGCAACTAATGAAAAACCGTTTTTT.

This clonotype was seen ten or more times. This rearrangement joins TRBV7-8 to TRBJ1-2; possible D gene TRBD1, 5 bases. Looked up from germline, CDR1 is SGHVS and CDR2 is FQNEAQ. This CDR3 has 14 amino acids. Trimming removed 5 bases from V and 4 bases from J, with 14 bases in between. The CDR3 sequence: CASSGIKGSYGYTF. The DNA of the CDR3 is TGTGCCAGCAGCGGGATCAAGGGGAGCTATGGCTACACCTTC.